A selection of T cell receptor beta chains follows, all from one sample in a study of regulatory T cells in long-lasting Graves disease. TCRdb re-derived calls from the multiplex PCR reads in MiXCR, one entry per CDR3 protein. The sample holds hundreds of thousands of distinct CDR3 sequences; around 17% are singletons and the top ten take roughly 18%. These same records also appear under a second study, on T cells in Graves' hyperthyroidism and ophthalmopathy.

Sequenced here: peripheral blood mononuclear cells (PBMCs), sampled at new diagnosis, from a patient treated with antithyroid drugs. The receptors were sampled from a woman aged 25-40 years with Graves disease. CDR3s include the opening cysteine and the closing phenylalanine or tryptophan. D genes are given only for firm matches. Clone size, where shown, is once, few, many, or a class for clones that have expanded.

cdr3_aa: CASSGQRPSNSQIYF
cdr3_nt: TGTGCCAGCAGTGGGCAGCGCCCCTCAAACAGCCAAATATATTTT
clone_size: few
d_call: NA
j_call: TRBJ1-3
v_call: TRBV2

cdr3_aa: CASSPGGGQGILGYTF
cdr3_nt: TGTGCCAGCAGTCCCGGGGGGGGGCAGGGGATTCTGGGCTACACCTTC
clone_size: NA
d_call: NA
j_call: TRBJ1-2
v_call: TRBV28

cdr3_aa: CAWMDAGNTIYF
cdr3_nt: TGTGCCTGGATGGACGCAGGAAACACCATATATTTT
clone_size: many
d_call: NA
j_call: TRBJ1-3
v_call: TRBV30

cdr3_aa: CASKETTYEQYF
cdr3_nt: TGTGCCAGCAAGGAGACAACCTACGAGCAGTACTTC
clone_size: few
d_call: NA
j_call: TRBJ2-7
v_call: TRBV28

cdr3_aa: CASSGDRESGYGYTF
cdr3_nt: TGTGCCAGCAGCGGCGACAGGGAGTCGGGCTATGGCTACACCTTC
clone_size: NA
d_call: TRBD1
j_call: TRBJ1-2
v_call: TRBV9

cdr3_aa: CASSYSAGGPYEQYF
cdr3_nt: TGTGCCAGCAGTTACTCAGCGGGAGGGCCCTACGAGCAGTACTTC
clone_size: many
d_call: TRBD2
j_call: TRBJ2-7
v_call: TRBV6-5

cdr3_aa: CAISGSENTEAFF
cdr3_nt: TGTGCCATCAGTGGGTCTGAGAACACTGAAGCTTTCTTT
clone_size: many
d_call: NA
j_call: TRBJ1-1
v_call: TRBV10-3

cdr3_aa: CASSPPGTGIGRGEQFF
cdr3_nt: TGTGCCAGCAGTCCGCCAGGGACAGGGATTGGGCGGGGTGAGCAGTTCTTC
clone_size: many
d_call: TRBD1
j_call: TRBJ2-1
v_call: TRBV28

cdr3_aa: CASSLGQGPSGANVLTF
cdr3_nt: TGTGCCAGCAGCCTTGGACAGGGACCCTCCGGGGCCAACGTCCTGACTTTC
clone_size: many
d_call: TRBD1
j_call: TRBJ2-6
v_call: TRBV12-3/TRBV12-4

cdr3_aa: CASSVRQGYNTEAFF
cdr3_nt: TGTGCCAGCAGCGTAAGGCAGGGCTACAACACTGAAGCTTTCTTT
clone_size: many
d_call: NA
j_call: TRBJ1-1
v_call: TRBV9

cdr3_aa: CASSLGGTDNQPQHF
cdr3_nt: TGTGCCAGCAGCTTGGGGGGGACGGACAATCAGCCCCAGCATTTT
clone_size: many
d_call: NA
j_call: TRBJ1-5
v_call: TRBV5-1

cdr3_aa: CASSPTGVGSNQPQHF
cdr3_nt: TGTGCCAGCTCACCTACGGGGGTCGGTAGCAATCAGCCCCAGCATTTT
clone_size: NA
d_call: NA
j_call: TRBJ1-5
v_call: TRBV18

cdr3_aa: CASSSSPETQYF
cdr3_nt: TGTGCCAGCAGTTCCTCGCCAGAGACCCAGTACTTC
clone_size: NA
d_call: NA
j_call: TRBJ2-5
v_call: TRBV27

cdr3_aa: CASSQETATGELFF
cdr3_nt: TGTGCCAGCAGCCAAGAGACAGCAACCGGGGAGCTGTTTTTT
clone_size: NA
d_call: NA
j_call: TRBJ2-2
v_call: TRBV4-2

cdr3_aa: CASSFAGGSGAYEQYF
cdr3_nt: TGTGCCAGCAGCTTCGCCGGGGGCTCGGGGGCCTACGAGCAGTACTTC
clone_size: many
d_call: NA
j_call: TRBJ2-7
v_call: TRBV5-4

cdr3_aa: CASSLRETPYEQYF
cdr3_nt: TGCGCCAGCAGCCTTCGGGAGACACCCTACGAGCAGTACTTC
clone_size: NA
d_call: NA
j_call: TRBJ2-7
v_call: TRBV4-1

cdr3_aa: CASSSDRLGGYTF
cdr3_nt: TGTGCCAGCAGTTCGGACAGGCTAGGGGGCTACACCTTC
clone_size: many
d_call: TRBD1
j_call: TRBJ1-2
v_call: TRBV2

cdr3_aa: CASSRIQGPTDTQYF
cdr3_nt: TGTGCCAGCAGTCGAATCCAGGGACCCACAGATACGCAGTATTTT
clone_size: NA
d_call: NA
j_call: TRBJ2-3
v_call: TRBV27

cdr3_aa: CAWDKVPGQRKYF
cdr3_nt: TGTGCCTGGGATAAAGTTCCGGGACAGAGAAAGTACTTC
clone_size: many
d_call: TRBD1
j_call: TRBJ2-7
v_call: TRBV30

cdr3_aa: CAISIGQTTDTQYF
cdr3_nt: TGTGCCATCAGTATAGGACAGACCACAGATACGCAGTATTTT
clone_size: few
d_call: NA
j_call: TRBJ2-3
v_call: TRBV10-3

cdr3_aa: CASSGLDGQPQHF
cdr3_nt: TGTGCCAGCAGTGGCTTAGACGGTCAGCCCCAGCATTTT
clone_size: many
d_call: NA
j_call: TRBJ1-5
v_call: TRBV6-1

cdr3_aa: CASSSLTGGPHNEQFF
cdr3_nt: TGTGCCAGCAGCTCCCTGACCGGCGGGCCTCACAATGAGCAGTTCTTC
clone_size: many
d_call: NA
j_call: TRBJ2-1
v_call: TRBV7-9

cdr3_aa: CASSRGQRSNQPQHF
cdr3_nt: TGTGCCAGCTCACGGGGACAGCGTAGCAATCAGCCCCAGCATTTT
clone_size: NA
d_call: TRBD1
j_call: TRBJ1-5
v_call: TRBV18

cdr3_aa: CASSFQGSNEQYF
cdr3_nt: TGTGCCAGCAGCTTTCAGGGCTCGAACGAGCAGTACTTC
clone_size: many
d_call: NA
j_call: TRBJ2-7
v_call: TRBV7-2

cdr3_aa: CSASPPPGLEQYF
cdr3_nt: TGCAGTGCTAGTCCCCCCCCGGGCTTGGAGCAGTACTTC
clone_size: NA
d_call: NA
j_call: TRBJ2-7
v_call: TRBV20-1

cdr3_aa: CASSPREGAGLKTQYF
cdr3_nt: TGTGCCAGCAGCCCCAGAGAGGGTGCGGGATTAAAGACCCAGTACTTC
clone_size: NA
d_call: NA
j_call: TRBJ2-5
v_call: TRBV7-2